A single sample is the source of the 7 T cell receptor beta chains below, sequenced in a study of blood T cell repertoires in COVID-19. Libraries were prepared by immunoSEQ multiplex PCR; TCRdb keeps only in-frame clonotypes and omits some of them. The table includes 150,000 to 180,000 clones, under 95% detected once. Sequencing was done on a sample of peripheral blood. Source of these receptors: a man between 50 and 59 years old with acute or convalescent COVID-19.

The gene calls are TRBV18 and TRBJ1-4, with a weak D call TRBD1 (5 bases). V was cut by 4 bases and J by 3 bases, with 9 bases left in between. Germline CDR1 reads KGHSH; CDR2 reads LQKENI. This CDR3 contains 14 residues. This CDR3 reads CASSQGLANEKLFF. CDR3 sequence (DNA): TGTGCCAGCTCACAGGGGTTGGCTAATGAAAAACTGTTTTTT.

The chain recombines TRBV27 with TRBJ2-5; perhaps TRBD2 as D (6 bases). The V and J ends lost 0 bases and 3 bases respectively, with 11 bases between them. The CDR3 spans 15 residues. Germline V gives CDR1 MNHEY, CDR2 SMNVEV (reference sequence). DNA of the CDR3: TGTGCCAGCAGTTTATCGCCGGGCGGGGAAGAGACCCAGTACTTC. It encodes CASSLSPGGEETQYF.

The chain is built from TRBV18 and TRBJ1-3, with D uncertain. Germline-derived CDR1 and CDR2 are KGHSH and LQKENI. Trimming left V 1 base short and J 0 bases short, with 13 bases between. This CDR3 comprises 17 residues. CDR3 protein: CASSPQTGRTSGNTIYF. CDR3 nucleotide sequence: TGTGCCAGCTCACCACAGACCGGGAGGACCTCTGGAAACACCATATATTTT.

The V and J genes are TRBV5-1 and TRBJ2-3; 11 nucleotides line up with TRBD2. The CDR3 loop spans 15 amino acids. Germline CDR1 SGHRS, CDR2 YFSETQ. V lost 3 bases, J lost 5 bases, and 5 bases stayed unmatched. CDR3 coding DNA: TGCGCCAGCAGCTGGGGCACTAGCGGGAGAGATACGCAGTATTTT. Residues: CASSWGTSGRDTQYF.

The V and J genes are TRBV12-3 or TRBV12-4 and TRBJ1-1, with 8 bases fitting TRBD1. V shed 3 bases and J 8 bases; nucleotides not matched to a gene: 5. CDR3 size: 13 residues. For the CDR3, the DNA is TGTGCCAGCAGTTTCTCGGACAGGGCCGAAGCTTTCTTT. It encodes CASSFSDRAEAFF.

The rearrangement joins TRBV19 to TRBJ2-1, with 9 bases lining up with TRBD2. V was clipped by 5 bases and J by 6 bases; unmatched bases: 5. The CDR3 totals 14 residues. Per the germline V gene, CDR1 is LNHDA and CDR2 is SQIVND (reference sequence). The CDR3 DNA is TGTGCCAGTAGTCCGAGCGGGGGGAGCAATGAGCAGTTCTTC. The encoded protein is CASSPSGGSNEQFF.

Here the CDR3 reads CASSQELRGIAKNIQYF. CDR3 nucleotides: TGCGCCAGCAGCCAAGAGCTTCGGGGGATAGCCAAAAACATTCAGTACTTC. The chain employs TRBV4-1 and TRBJ2-4, with D perhaps TRBD2 (6 bases). CDR3 length equals 17 residues. Trimming removed 0 bases from V and 0 bases from J, with 12 bases in between. Germline CDR1 and CDR2: MGHRA and YSYEKL.